The 31 T cell receptor beta chains below come from one sample, sequenced in a study of blood T cell repertoires in COVID-19. This table comes from immunoSEQ multiplex PCR, and its TCRdb copy is limited to in-frame clones, with some not included. Of about 150,000 clones in the sample, about 90% were seen once. Sequencing was performed on peripheral blood. The receptors originated from an elderly man with acute or convalescent COVID-19.

J is TRBJ2-2 and V is TRBV9; 7 positions match TRBD2. Germline CDR1 reads SGDLS; CDR2 reads YYNGEE. This CDR3 has 14 residues. J lost 4 bases, V lost 0 bases, and 0 bases had no gene match. The CDR3 sequence is CASSVGGGTGELFF. In nucleotides, the CDR3 is TGTGCCAGCAGCGTAGGGGGGGGCACCGGGGAGCTGTTTTTT.

The chain recombines TRBV2 with TRBJ2-4, with 7 positions matching TRBD2. Trimming took 8 bases from V and 0 from J; bases not matched to a gene: 10. The CDR3 is 16 residues long. Germline-derived CDR1 and CDR2 are SNHLY and FYNNEI. Here the CDR3 reads CASGGASGVAKNIQYF. Written as DNA, the CDR3 is TGTGCCAGCGGAGGGGCTAGCGGAGTAGCCAAAAACATTCAGTACTTC.

The gene calls are TRBV2 and TRBJ2-7, with a tentative D call TRBD2 (5 bases). Looked up from germline, CDR1 is SNHLY and CDR2 is FYNNEI. The germline V and J ends were trimmed by 7 bases and 7 bases, with 17 bases remaining between them. CDR3 length equals 13 residues. CDR3 region: CASTPPVGVEQYF. CDR3 nucleotide sequence: TGTGCCAGCACTCCCCCGGTCGGGGTAGAGCAGTACTTC.

The chain has TRBV19 and TRBJ2-7, with D perhaps TRBD1 (6 bases). Germline V CDR1 and CDR2: LNHDA, SQIVND (reference sequence). V was shortened by 3 bases and J by 3 bases, with 15 bases between the two germline ends. The CDR3 consists of 15 residues. This chain's CDR3 is CASSINGGGGYEQYF. CDR3 DNA sequence: TGTGCCAGTAGTATCAATGGGGGCGGCGGCTACGAGCAGTACTTC.

This chain connects TRBV15 to TRBJ2-7; TRBD1 agrees at 8 bases. Losses at the gene ends were 8 bases for V and 4 bases for J; bases not matched to a gene: 1. Germline V gene data show CDR1 as LNHNV and CDR2 as YYDKDF (reference sequence). The CDR3 length is 11 residues. CDR3 bases: TGTGCCACCGGACAGGGTTACGAGCAGTACTTC. Protein sequence: CATGQGYEQYF.

This sequence joins TRBV7-9 and TRBJ2-3; 8 positions agree with TRBD1. V dropped 4 bases and J dropped 1; count of bases not matched to a gene: 4. Germline CDR1 and CDR2: SEHNR and FQNEAQ (reference sequence). This CDR3 comprises 15 residues. The CDR3: CASSSTGVGTDTQYF. CDR3 in DNA: TGTGCCAGCAGCTCGACAGGGGTGGGCACAGATACGCAGTATTTT.

The chain recombines TRBV5-4 with TRBJ2-5, with D unclear. V dropped 3 bases and J dropped 5 bases, with 14 bases sitting between them. This CDR3 contains 14 residues. Germline CDR1 reads SGHNT; CDR2 reads YYREEE (reference sequence). CDR3 nucleotide sequence: TGTGCCAGCAGCTCAGCTGGGCCTTTGGAGACCCAGTACTTC. This encodes CASSSAGPLETQYF.

The V gene is TRBV3-1 (or the pseudogene TRBV3-2), the J gene TRBJ1-6; D is undetermined. The germline CDR1 and CDR2 sequences are LGHDT and YNNKEL (reference sequence). The CDR3 loop spans 15 amino acids. V was pared by 1 base and J by 6 bases, with 10 bases between. This chain's CDR3 is CASSQAQNSNSPLHF. The CDR3 bases are TGTGCCAGCAGCCAAGCACAGAACTCTAATTCACCCCTCCACTTT.

Only one count was recorded for this clone. The chain carries TRBV6-2 or TRBV6-3 and TRBJ2-7; 8 bases are shared with TRBD1. Per germline, CDR1 MNHEY and CDR2 SVGEGT. CDR3 size: 13 residues. The junction had 5 bases not matched to a gene; V was cut back by 4 bases and J by 6 bases. CDR3 DNA: TGTGCCAGCAGTTGGGACAGGCTTAGCGAGCAGTACTTC. This translates into CASSWDRLSEQYF.

With respect to this clone: Other DNA sequences in this specimen translate into the identical CDR3. The rearrangement joins TRBV19 to TRBJ2-1; a weak D match, TRBD1 (5 bases). Trimming removed 6 bases at V and 7 bases at J, with 10 bases between. There are 12 residues in the CDR3. The germline V gene encodes CDR1 LNHDA and CDR2 SQIVND (reference sequence). The CDR3 DNA sequence: TGTGCCAGTAGCATCAGGGTAAATGAGCAGTTCTTC. Amino acids: CASSIRVNEQFF.

The genes are TRBV3-1 (or the pseudogene TRBV3-2) and TRBJ1-3; D not resolved. The CDR3 is 12 residues long. CDR1 is LGHDT, CDR2 YNNKEL, per germline (reference sequence). Trimming pared 0 bases from V and 8 bases from J, leaving 5 bases between. CDR3 amino acids: CASSQERDTIYF. The CDR3, as DNA: TGTGCCAGCAGCCAAGAGAGGGACACCATATATTTT.

The J gene is TRBJ1-1, the V gene TRBV6-5, with TRBD1 as a possible D gene (5 bases). Deletions cut 0 bases from V and 11 bases from J, with 22 bases between. The germline CDR1 and CDR2 sequences are MNHEY and SVGAGI. The CDR3 runs to 16 residues. CDR3 nucleotide sequence: TGTGCCAGCAGTTACTCGGAGAGACTGGAAGGGGCTGGGGCTTTCTTT. As protein: CASSYSERLEGAGAFF.

The genes are TRBV7-9 and TRBJ2-5; TRBD2 matches at 11 bases. The CDR3 runs 15 residues. Germline CDR1 and CDR2: SEHNR and FQNEAQ (reference sequence). J was trimmed by 4 bases and V by 5 bases; bases with no gene match: 6. CDR3 protein: CASSRTSGPTETQYF. The CDR3 DNA follows: TGTGCCAGCAGCAGGACTAGCGGGCCCACAGAGACCCAGTACTTC. Full variable domain (remainder filled in from reference TRBV7-9 and TRBJ2-5): DTGVSQNPRHKITKRGQNVTFRCDPISEHNRLYWYRQTLGQGPEFLTYFQNEAQLEKSRLLSDRFSAERPKGSFSTLEIQRTEQGDSAMYLCASSRTSGPTETQYFGPGTRLLVL.

The J gene is TRBJ1-2, the V gene TRBV14, with D possibly TRBD1 on 6 matching bases. V lost 0 bases and J 7 bases, leaving 12 bases between the germline ends. The CDR3 spans 14 residues. Germline lookup yields CDR1 SGHDN and CDR2 FVKESK. CDR3 in amino acids: CASSQDLRGSGYTF. As DNA, the CDR3 is TGTGCCAGCAGCCAAGATCTCAGGGGCAGTGGCTACACCTTC.

V is TRBV9 and J is TRBJ1-6, with 7 bases aligning to TRBD1. V was clipped by 3 bases and J by 10 bases; unmatched bases: 10. CDR1 SGDLS and CDR2 YYNGEE come from the germline V gene. The CDR3 has 15 amino acids. This chain's CDR3 is CASSEEGARVSPLHF. The DNA for the CDR3 is TGTGCCAGCAGCGAGGAGGGGGCAAGAGTGTCACCCCTCCACTTT.

The V and J genes are TRBV3-1 (or the pseudogene TRBV3-2) and TRBJ1-4; the match to TRBD1 covers 8 bases. The V and J ends lost 3 bases and 4 bases, in that order; junction bases with no gene match: 4. This CDR3 comprises 15 residues. The germline gives CDR1 LGHDT, CDR2 YNNKEL (reference sequence). The CDR3 nucleotides are TGTGCCAGCAGCCATACAGGGGGTGATAATGAAAAACTGTTTTTT. It encodes CASSHTGGDNEKLFF.

The chain employs TRBV2 and TRBJ1-6, with 11 bases matching TRBD1. Trimming removed 6 bases from V and 7 bases from J; junction bases left unmatched: 11. Germline CDR1 is SNHLY and CDR2 is FYNNEI. The CDR3 contains 17 residues. The CDR3 loop is CASRTRTGGAGNSPLHF. The CDR3 region has the DNA TGTGCCAGCAGAACCCGGACAGGGGGCGCGGGGAATTCACCCCTCCACTTT. The variable domain in full, with the rest retrieved from reference TRBV2 and TRBJ1-6, is EPEVTQTPSHQVTQMGQEVILRCVPISNHLYFYWYRQILGQKVEFLVSFYNNEISEKSEIFDDQFSVERPDGSNFTLKIRSTKLEDSAMYFCASRTRTGGAGNSPLHFGNGTRLTVT.

This clone was observed a few times. The chain recombines TRBV5-1 with TRBJ2-7, with 9 bases fitting TRBD1. The ends lost 6 bases at V and 2 bases at J; junction bases unmatched: 6. Germline assignment: CDR1 SGHRS and CDR2 YFSETQ. The CDR3 extends over 14 amino acids. Here the CDR3 reads CASKPRDRAYEQYF. CDR3 sequence (DNA): TGCGCCAGCAAACCCCGGGACAGGGCCTACGAGCAGTACTTC. The entire variable domain, with the rest obtained from reference TRBV5-1 and TRBJ2-7, is as follows: KAGVTQTPRYLIKTRGQQVTLSCSPISGHRSVSWYQQTPGQGLQFLFEYFSETQRNKGNFPGRFSGRQFSNSRSEMNVSTLELGDSALYLCASKPRDRAYEQYFGPGTRLTVT.

Turning to this clone: Other nucleotide sequences from this sample produce the same CDR3. The chain employs TRBV5-1 and TRBJ2-3; 7 bases match TRBD1. The CDR3 runs 15 residues. Germline CDR1 SGHRS, CDR2 YFSETQ. Germline trimming cut 0 bases from V and 3 bases from J; bases unmatched to any gene: 4. The CDR3 reads CASSLGQGHTDTQYF. CDR3 in DNA: TGCGCCAGCAGCTTGGGACAGGGACATACAGATACGCAGTATTTT.

The V and J genes are TRBV4-2 and TRBJ1-2; 11 bases line up with TRBD1. The V and J ends lost 0 bases and 7 bases, in that order; junction bases with no gene match: 4. CDR1 LGHNA and CDR2 YNFKEQ come from the germline V gene. This CDR3 spans 15 amino acids. CDR3 sequence: CASSQEGQGVAGYTF. The CDR3, as DNA: TGTGCCAGCAGCCAAGAGGGACAGGGGGTTGCTGGCTACACCTTC.

The chain is built from TRBV28 and TRBJ2-3; D possibly corresponds to TRBD1 (5 bases). The V end lost 7 bases, the J end lost 2 bases, and 7 bases lay between the germline ends. CDR3 length: 12 residues. Germline CDR1 is MDHEN and CDR2 is SYDVKM. In nucleotides, the CDR3 is TGTGCCAGCAAAGGGGCCACAGATACGCAGTATTTT. Amino acid sequence: CASKGATDTQYF.

This chain links TRBV6-4 with TRBJ2-1; TRBD2 matches 10 bases. The CDR3 extends over 15 amino acids. Unmatched junction bases numbered 8, after V lost 5 bases and J lost 7 bases. Germline-derived CDR1 and CDR2 are MRHNA and SNTAGT. DNA of the CDR3: TGTGCCAGCAGTTTAATAGCGGGGGGCCCTAATGAGCAGTTCTTC. Protein: CASSLIAGGPNEQFF.

The V call is TRBV28, the J call TRBJ1-2, with a weak D call TRBD1 (5 bases). The CDR3 spans 13 residues. Trimming shortened V by 3 bases and J by 8 bases, and 13 bases separated the two germline ends. CDR1 is MDHEN, CDR2 SYDVKM, per germline. CDR3 residues: CASSFVTGVGYTF. The CDR3, as DNA: TGTGCCAGCAGTTTCGTAACAGGAGTCGGCTACACCTTC.

The V and J genes are TRBV27 and TRBJ2-7; 9 nucleotides agree with TRBD1. The CDR3 consists of 15 residues. The trim removed 4 bases at V and 1 base at J, leaving 5 bases unmatched. The germline CDR1 and CDR2 sequences are MNHEY and SMNVEV (reference sequence). CDR3 sequence reads: CASSSSTGGSYEQYF. The CDR3 DNA reads TGTGCCAGCAGTTCGTCGACAGGGGGGTCCTACGAGCAGTACTTC.

J is TRBJ2-2 and V is TRBV24-1, with 9 bases fitting TRBD1. The ends lost 3 bases at V and 4 bases at J; junction bases unmatched: 8. This CDR3 is 17 amino acids long. The germline CDR1 and CDR2 sequences are KGHDR and SFDVKD. This CDR3 is CATSDIRGQGFTGELFF. CDR3 sequence (DNA): TGTGCCACCAGTGATATCCGGGGACAGGGCTTCACCGGGGAGCTGTTTTTT.

The chain has TRBV5-5 and TRBJ2-5, with 7 bases that match TRBD1. J was trimmed by 2 bases and V by 6 bases; bases with no gene match: 7. CDR1 and CDR2 (germline): SGHKS, YYEKEE (reference sequence). CDR3 size: 14 residues. CDR3 amino acids: CASIRTGGQETQYF. As DNA, the CDR3 is TGTGCCAGCATCCGGACAGGCGGACAAGAGACCCAGTACTTC.

This clone has more than one count but fewer than ten. V usage is TRBV10-3 and J usage is TRBJ2-2; D is ambiguous. Deletions cut 8 bases from V and 6 bases from J, with 10 bases between. Germline CDR1 reads ENHRY; CDR2 reads SYGVKD. The CDR3 totals 12 residues. CDR3 DNA sequence: TGTGCCATCGGTTTGGCGGCCGGGGAGCTGTTTTTT. Amino acids: CAIGLAAGELFF.

The chain has TRBV5-4 and TRBJ1-1, with 7 bases fitting TRBD1. CDR1 SGHNT and CDR2 YYREEE come from the germline V gene (reference sequence). The CDR3 contains 15 residues. The V segment lost 0 bases and the J segment 4 bases; nucleotides outside the gene matches: 6. CDR3: CASSLDQGVGTEAFF. The DNA of the CDR3 is TGTGCCAGCAGCTTGGATCAGGGGGTTGGCACTGAAGCTTTCTTT. The full variable domain, completed using reference TRBV5-4 and TRBJ1-1, is ETGVTQSPTHLIKTRGQQVTLRCSSQSGHNTVSWYQQALGQGPQFIFQYYREEENGRGNFPPRFSGLQFPNYSSELNVNALELDDSALYLCASSLDQGVGTEAFFGQGTRLTVV.

This clone has just a few counts. The chain combines TRBV18 with TRBJ1-1; 9 positions match TRBD1. The length of the CDR3 is 15 residues. V lost 3 bases, J lost 6 bases, and 8 bases stayed unmatched. Per germline, CDR1 KGHSH and CDR2 LQKENI. The CDR3 loop reads CASSPGTGKVAEAFF. The CDR3 DNA sequence: TGTGCCAGCTCACCTGGGACAGGGAAGGTGGCTGAAGCTTTCTTT.

This clone was seen at least ten times. The chain recombines TRBV5-1 with TRBJ2-2, with TRBD1 identical over 8 bases. V gave up 1 base and J gave up 6 bases; unmatched junction bases: 11. Germline CDR1 SGHRS, CDR2 YFSETQ. CDR3 length: 17 residues. CDR3 in amino acids: CASSLRAQGDFSGELFF. The DNA for the CDR3 is TGCGCCAGCAGCTTGAGGGCACAGGGGGATTTTTCCGGGGAGCTGTTTTTT.

This chain uses TRBV3-1 (or the pseudogene TRBV3-2) with TRBJ1-3; D unresolved. V lost 1 base to trimming and J lost 2 bases, with 3 bases between them. Looked up from germline, CDR1 is LGHDT and CDR2 is YNNKEL (reference sequence). The CDR3 spans 13 residues. The CDR3 DNA is TGTGCCAGCAGCCAAGGAGCTGGAAACACCATATATTTT. Translating gives CASSQGAGNTIYF.